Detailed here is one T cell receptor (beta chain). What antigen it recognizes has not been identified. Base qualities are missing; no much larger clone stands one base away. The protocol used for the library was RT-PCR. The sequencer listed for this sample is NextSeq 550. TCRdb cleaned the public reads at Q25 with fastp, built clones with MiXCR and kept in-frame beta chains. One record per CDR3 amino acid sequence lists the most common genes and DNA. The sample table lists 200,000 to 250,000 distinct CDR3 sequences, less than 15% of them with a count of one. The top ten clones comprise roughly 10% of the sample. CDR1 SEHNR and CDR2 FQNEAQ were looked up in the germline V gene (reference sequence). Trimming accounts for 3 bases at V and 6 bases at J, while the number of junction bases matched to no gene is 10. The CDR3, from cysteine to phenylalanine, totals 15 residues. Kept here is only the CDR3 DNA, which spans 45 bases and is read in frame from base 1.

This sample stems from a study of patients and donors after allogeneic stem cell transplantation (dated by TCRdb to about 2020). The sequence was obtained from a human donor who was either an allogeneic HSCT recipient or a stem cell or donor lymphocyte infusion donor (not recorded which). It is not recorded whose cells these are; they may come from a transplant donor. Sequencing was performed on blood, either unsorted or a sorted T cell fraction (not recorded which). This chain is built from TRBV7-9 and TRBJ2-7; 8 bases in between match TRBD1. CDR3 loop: CASSLQGAHLGEQYF. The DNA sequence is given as TGTGCCAGCAGCTTGCAGGGGGCGCATTTAGGCGAGCAGTACTTC.